This TCR beta chain was identified in a study of T cells in Graves' hyperthyroidism and ophthalmopathy. Study-wide points: The model anticipated ophthalmopathy a median approximately 6.5 months pre-onset.

Clinicians diagnosed patients from clinical symptoms, serum thyroxine and TRAb, thyroid ultrasound and orbital computed tomography. From RNA transcripts, TCR beta CDR3 regions were amplified. Researchers ran a first-round RT-PCR on the TCR CDR3 using the HTBI primer set. MiXCR, run by TCRdb on the multiplex PCR reads, gives a single entry per CDR3 protein. The sample has a few hundred thousand distinct CDR3 sequences, about 45% seen once. CDR1 is SNHLY and CDR2 is FYNNEI in the germline V gene. V was pared by 6 bases and J by 0 bases, with 9 bases between. The CDR3 covers 14 residues. This clonotype was recorded at least ten times. The antigen is unknown.

This chain links TRBV2 with TRBJ1-5; D is ambiguous. Sequenced sample: peripheral blood or thyroid tissue (not recorded which). This receptor was identified in a woman aged 18-35 years with Graves' hyperthyroidism. Here the CDR3 reads CASSLSGSNQPQHF. The CDR3 nucleotides are TGTGCCAGCAGCTTGTCCGGTAGCAATCAGCCCCAGCATTTT.